This TCR beta chain was sequenced in a study of control samples from healthy donors and cancer patients. The method was immunoSEQ multiplex PCR; TCRdb's version includes in-frame clones alone and lacks a portion of them. Among some 130,000 clones listed, about 95% were seen once. Sequencing was done on a sample of blood. The TCR comes from a man aged 25 to 40 in good health.

The CDR3 is CASSIGQGPDTQYF. CDR3 sequence (DNA): TGTGCCAGTAGTATAGGACAGGGGCCAGATACGCAGTATTTT. V gene TRBV19 combines with J gene TRBJ2-3, with 8 bases identical to TRBD1. Per germline, CDR1 LNHDA and CDR2 SQIVND (reference sequence). The CDR3 covers 14 residues. Unmatched junction bases numbered 1, after V lost 1 base and J lost 4 bases.